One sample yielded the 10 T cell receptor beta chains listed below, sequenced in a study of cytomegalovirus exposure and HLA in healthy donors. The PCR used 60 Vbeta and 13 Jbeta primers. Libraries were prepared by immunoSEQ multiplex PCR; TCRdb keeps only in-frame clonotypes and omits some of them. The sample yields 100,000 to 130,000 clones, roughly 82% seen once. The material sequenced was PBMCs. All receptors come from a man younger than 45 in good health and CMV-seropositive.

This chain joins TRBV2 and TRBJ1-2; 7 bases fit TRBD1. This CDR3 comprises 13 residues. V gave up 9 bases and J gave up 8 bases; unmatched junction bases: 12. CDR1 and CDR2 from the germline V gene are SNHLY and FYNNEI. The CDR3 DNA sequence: TGTGCCAGGGACGACAGGGTGGCGGGGGGCTACACCTTC. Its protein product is CARDDRVAGGYTF.

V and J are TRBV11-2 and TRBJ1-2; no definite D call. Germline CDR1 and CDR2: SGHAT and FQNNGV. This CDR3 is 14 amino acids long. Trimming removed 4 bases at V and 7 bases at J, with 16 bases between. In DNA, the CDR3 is TGTGCCAGCAGCTCTATCTCACGCCTATTTGGCTACACCTTC. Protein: CASSSISRLFGYTF. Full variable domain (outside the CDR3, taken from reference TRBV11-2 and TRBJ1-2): EAGVAQSPRYKIIEKRQSVAFWCNPISGHATLYWYQQILGQGPKLLIQFQNNGVVDDSQLPKDRFSAERLKGVDSTLKIQPAKLEDSAVYLCASSSISRLFGYTFGSGTRLTVV.

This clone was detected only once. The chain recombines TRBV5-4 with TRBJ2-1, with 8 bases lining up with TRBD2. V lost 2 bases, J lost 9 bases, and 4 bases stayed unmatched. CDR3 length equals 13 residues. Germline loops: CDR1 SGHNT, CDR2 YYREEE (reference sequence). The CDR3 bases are TGTGCCAGCAGCTTCGGGGGGGGCTTTGAGCAGTTCTTC. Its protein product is CASSFGGGFEQFF.

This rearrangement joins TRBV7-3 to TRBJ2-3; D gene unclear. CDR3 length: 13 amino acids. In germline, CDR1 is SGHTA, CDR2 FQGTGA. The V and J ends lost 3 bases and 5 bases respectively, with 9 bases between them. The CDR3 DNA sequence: TGTGCCAGCAGCTTGAGGATGGAAGATACGCAGTATTTT. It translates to CASSLRMEDTQYF.

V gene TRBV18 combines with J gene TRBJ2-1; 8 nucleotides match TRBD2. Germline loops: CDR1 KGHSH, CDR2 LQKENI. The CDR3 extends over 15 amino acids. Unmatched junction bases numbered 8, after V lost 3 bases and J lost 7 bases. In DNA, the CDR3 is TGTGCCAGCTCACCCCCTTTCGGGGGGGCAAATGAGCAGTTCTTC. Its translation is CASSPPFGGANEQFF. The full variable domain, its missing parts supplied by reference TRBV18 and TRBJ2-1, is NAGVMQNPRHLVRRRGQEARLRCSPMKGHSHVYWYRQLPEEGLKFMVYLQKENIIDESGMPKERFSAEFPKEGPSILRIQQVVRGDSAAYFCASSPPFGGANEQFFGPGTRLTVL.

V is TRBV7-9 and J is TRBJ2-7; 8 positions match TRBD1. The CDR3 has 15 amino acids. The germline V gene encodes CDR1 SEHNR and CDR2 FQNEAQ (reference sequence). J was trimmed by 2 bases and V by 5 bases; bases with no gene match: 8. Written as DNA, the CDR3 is TGTGCCAGCAGCACCGACAGGGGTAACCCCTACGAGCAGTACTTC. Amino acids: CASSTDRGNPYEQYF.

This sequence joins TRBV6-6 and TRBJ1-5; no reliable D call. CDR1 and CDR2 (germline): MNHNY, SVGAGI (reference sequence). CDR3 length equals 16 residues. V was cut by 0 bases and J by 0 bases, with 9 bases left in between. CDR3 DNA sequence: TGTGCCAGCAGTTACTCGGTCAGCGTTAGCAATCAGCCCCAGCATTTT. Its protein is CASSYSVSVSNQPQHF.

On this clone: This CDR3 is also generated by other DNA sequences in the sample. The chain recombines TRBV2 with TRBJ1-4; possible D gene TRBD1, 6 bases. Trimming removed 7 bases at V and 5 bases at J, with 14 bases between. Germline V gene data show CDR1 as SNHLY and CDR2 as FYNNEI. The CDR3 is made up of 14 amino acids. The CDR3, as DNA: TGTGCCAGCACGCGGACAGACTTAAATGAAAAACTGTTTTTT. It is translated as CASTRTDLNEKLFF.

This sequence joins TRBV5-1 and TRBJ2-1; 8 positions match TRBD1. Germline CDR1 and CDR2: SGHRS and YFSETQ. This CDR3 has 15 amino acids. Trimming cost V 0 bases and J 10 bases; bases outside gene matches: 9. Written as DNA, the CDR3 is TGCGCCAGCAGCTTGGGAGACAGGGGACTCAGCGAGCAGTTCTTC. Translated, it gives CASSLGDRGLSEQFF.

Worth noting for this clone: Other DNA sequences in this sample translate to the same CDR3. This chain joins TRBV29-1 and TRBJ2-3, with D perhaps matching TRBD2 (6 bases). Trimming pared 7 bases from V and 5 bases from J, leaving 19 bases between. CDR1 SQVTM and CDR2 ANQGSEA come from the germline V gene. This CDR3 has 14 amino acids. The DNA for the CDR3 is TGCAGCGCCAAAGCGGGTTCCTACAGAGATACGCAGTATTTT. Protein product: CSAKAGSYRDTQYF.